Listed below are T cell receptor beta chains from one sample, sequenced in a study of blood T cell repertoires in COVID-19. The repertoire was sequenced with immunoSEQ multiplex PCR; TCRdb's copy has only in-frame clones and lacks some. The sample shows about 72,000 clones, around nine tenths of them seen only once. What was sequenced was peripheral blood. Receptors originate from a woman aged 60-70 years with acute or convalescent COVID-19. Each CDR3 is given with its conserved first and last residue. A D gene is named only where the DNA matches it firmly. Part of the rows lack a size; the others show once, few, many or a class for expanded clones.

size,V,J,D,DNA,CDR3
.,TRBV27,TRBJ1-1,.,TGTGCCAGCAGTTTCGGGGGACGAGGGAACACTGAAGCTTTCTTT,CASSFGGRGNTEAFF
.,TRBV6-6,TRBJ1-6,TRBD1,TGTGCCAGCACCCCCGGACAGGGTACGGCCTCACCCCTCCACTTT,CASTPGQGTASPLHF
.,TRBV28,TRBJ1-1,.,TGTGCCAGCAGTTTCATCCCCGGGGGGGGAGACACTGAAGCTTTCTTT,CASSFIPGGGDTEAFF
once,TRBV10-3,TRBJ2-5,TRBD1,TGTGCCATCAGTGATCGTGACAGGGGGCTTGAGACCCAGTACTTC,CAISDRDRGLETQYF
.,TRBV14,TRBJ2-7,TRBD2,TGTGCCAGCAGCCAACTAGCGGGGGGAGTTTACGAGCAGTACTTC,CASSQLAGGVYEQYF
.,TRBV13,TRBJ1-2,TRBD1,TGTGCCAGCAGCTTAGGGAGGGACAGTACTAACTATGGCTACACCTTC,CASSLGRDSTNYGYTF
.,TRBV5-4,TRBJ1-2,.,TGTGCCAGCAGCCCGTGGACGGGGGAACCTTCTGGCTACACCTTC,CASSPWTGEPSGYTF
.,TRBV11-2,TRBJ2-3,.,TGTGCCAGCAGCTTATTCGGGGGGCCACACACAGATACGCAGTATTTT,CASSLFGGPHTDTQYF
.,TRBV7-8,TRBJ1-5,.,TGTGCCAGCAGCCAACAGGGTCCCAATCAGCCCCAGCATTTT,CASSQQGPNQPQHF
.,TRBV11-2,TRBJ1-1,.,TGTGCCAGCAGCTCCGGGAGGGACAACACTGAAGCTTTCTTT,CASSSGRDNTEAFF
.,TRBV5-4,TRBJ2-5,.,TGTGCCAGCAGCTTCACACGTGAAGAGACCCAGTACTTC,CASSFTREETQYF
.,TRBV7-2,TRBJ1-4,TRBD1,TGTGCCAGCAGCCAGCGGACAGGGGGCATTCTGTTTTTT,CASSQRTGGILFF
.,TRBV2,TRBJ2-3,TRBD2,TGTGCCAGCAGTCACAAGCGGGGGGGCCTAGATACGCAGTATTTT,CASSHKRGGLDTQYF
.,TRBV5-1,TRBJ1-5,.,TGCGCCAGCAGCTTTGGGGGGAGCAATCAGCCCCAGCATTTT,CASSFGGSNQPQHF
.,TRBV4-1,TRBJ1-6,.,TGCGCCAGCAGCCAAGATACGGCGGCTACGGCTTCACCCCTCCACTTT,CASSQDTAATASPLHF
.,TRBV5-6,TRBJ2-5,.,TGTGCCAGCAGCTCCTTTTTAGAGACCCAGTACTTC,CASSSFLETQYF
.,TRBV3-1/TRBV3-2,TRBJ1-3,.,TGTGCCAGCAGCCAAGGGGGCGTATCTGGAAACACCATATATTTT,CASSQGGVSGNTIYF
.,TRBV6-5,TRBJ1-2,.,TGTGCAAGCAGCGATAGGGGGTCGGCTGGCTACACCTTC,CASSDRGSAGYTF
.,TRBV27,TRBJ1-4,.,TGTGCCAGCAAGAGTTCGAGGACTAATGAAAAACTGTTTTTT,CASKSSRTNEKLFF
few,TRBV9,TRBJ2-1,TRBD2,TGTGCCAGCAGCGACGGACTAGCGGATGATACTGCACATGAGCAGTTCTTC,CASSDGLADDTAHEQFF
.,TRBV24-1,TRBJ2-3,TRBD1,TGTGCCACCAGTGACCCACAGGGGTCAAGCACAGATACGCAGTATTTT,CATSDPQGSSTDTQYF
.,TRBV20-1,TRBJ1-1,.,TGCAGTGGGGTCGACAGGCTTGAAGCTTTCTTT,CSGVDRLEAFF
.,TRBV5-6,TRBJ2-1,TRBD2,TGTGCCAGCACGGCGTTGGCGGGGGGGTCCTACAATGAGCAGTTCTTC,CASTALAGGSYNEQFF
.,TRBV10-3,TRBJ1-2,.,TGTGCCATCAGTGCGACTCCGAACTATGGCTACACCTTC,CAISATPNYGYTF
.,TRBV12-3/TRBV12-4,TRBJ1-5,.,TGTGCCAGCAGTTCCAGCGGGAATCAGCCCCAGCATTTT,CASSSSGNQPQHF
.,TRBV20-1,TRBJ1-1,.,TGCAGTGCTAGTATGGGGGCGGCTTTCTTT,CSASMGAAFF
.,TRBV15,TRBJ1-1,.,TGTGCCACCAGCGGGGGACAGAACACTGAAGCTTTCTTT,CATSGGQNTEAFF
.,TRBV2,TRBJ1-1,TRBD1,TGTGCCAGCACTGAACGGACAGGGGGCGCCGGGACTGAAGCTTTCTTT,CASTERTGGAGTEAFF
.,TRBV7-9,TRBJ2-3,.,TGTGCCAGCAGCTCCCGACCTGGACAACGCACAGATACGCAGTATTTT,CASSSRPGQRTDTQYF
.,TRBV10-2,TRBJ1-2,TRBD1,TGCGCCAGCAGGGATCCAGGGGGCAGCCATGGCTACACCTTC,CASRDPGGSHGYTF
.,TRBV7-2,TRBJ2-1,.,TGTGCCAGCAGCTTATATCTGGGGGGCTACAATGAGCAGTTCTTC,CASSLYLGGYNEQFF
.,TRBV10-3,TRBJ2-2,.,TGTGCCATCAGGGGGCACACCGGGGAGCTGTTTTTT,CAIRGHTGELFF
.,TRBV30,TRBJ1-3,.,TGTGCCTGGAAGACTTTGGGAAACACCATATATTTT,CAWKTLGNTIYF
.,TRBV18,TRBJ2-2,TRBD1,TGTGCCAGCTCACAATCAGGGGGCTTGAACACCGGGGAGCTGTTTTTT,CASSQSGGLNTGELFF
.,TRBV5-1,TRBJ2-7,.,TGCGCCAGCAGCTTGCAGGGTCCCTACGAGCAGTACTTC,CASSLQGPYEQYF
.,TRBV11-3,TRBJ2-7,.,TGTGCCAGCAGCTTAGGGCCCTCCAATCGCGAGCAGTACTTC,CASSLGPSNREQYF
.,TRBV9,TRBJ1-3,.,TGTGCCAGCAGCGTATTGGGGCAGGGAAACACCATATATTTT,CASSVLGQGNTIYF
.,TRBV11-1,TRBJ1-1,.,TGTGCCAGCAGCCTACAGGGTGTCGGCACTGAAGCTTTCTTT,CASSLQGVGTEAFF
.,TRBV19,TRBJ2-1,TRBD2,TGTGCCAGTAGTCGACTAGCGGGGGATTTAGGAGAGCAGTTCTTC,CASSRLAGDLGEQFF
.,TRBV5-1,TRBJ1-1,.,TGCGCCAGCTGTACCGGGACTCTGAACACTGAAGCTTTCTTT,CASCTGTLNTEAFF
.,TRBV5-4,TRBJ2-6,TRBD2,TGTGCCAGCATTGCGGGGGGGAACTCTGGGGCCAACGTCCTGACTTTC,CASIAGGNSGANVLTF
.,TRBV5-1,TRBJ2-7,TRBD1,TGCGCCAGCAGCCCCACCCCGACAGGGGGCGCCTCCTACGAGCAGTACTTC,CASSPTPTGGASYEQYF
.,TRBV4-1,TRBJ2-7,.,TGCGCCAGCAGCCAAGAGCGGGCGACCTACGAGCAGTACTTC,CASSQERATYEQYF
.,TRBV2,TRBJ2-2,TRBD1,TGTGCCAGCAGTGAACAGGGGACAGGGATGAACACCGGGGAGCTGTTTTTT,CASSEQGTGMNTGELFF
once,TRBV6-4,TRBJ1-2,.,TGTGCCAGCAGTGACCCCCCAGGGGTCTATGGCTACACCTTC,CASSDPPGVYGYTF
.,TRBV21-1,TRBJ1-4,.,TGTGCCAGCAGCAATCGGGTTTTAGAGGGAGTAACTAATGAAAAACTGTTTTTT,CASSNRVLEGVTNEKLFF
.,TRBV20-1,TRBJ2-3,TRBD2,TGCAGTGCTAGTCCGGTAGCGGGGGGGCAGGCAGATACGCAGTATTTT,CSASPVAGGQADTQYF
.,TRBV7-9,TRBJ1-3,.,TGTGCCAGCAGCTTGGGCAGGGGTTATTCTGGAAACACCATATATTTT,CASSLGRGYSGNTIYF
.,TRBV29-1,TRBJ2-7,TRBD2,TGCAGCGTATCCGGGACTAGCTCCTACGAGCAGTACTTC,CSVSGTSSYEQYF
.,TRBV28,TRBJ2-7,TRBD2,TGTGCCAGCAGTTTAGTCAGGGAGGGGCAGTACTTC,CASSLVREGQYF
.,TRBV5-1,TRBJ1-5,.,TGCGCCAGCAGCCCGGGCGGGGGGGCTAGTCAGCCCCAGCATTTT,CASSPGGGASQPQHF
.,TRBV30,TRBJ2-7,TRBD1,TGTGCCTGGACCACAACAGGGGGCAGGGGCGAGCAGTACTTC,CAWTTTGGRGEQYF